This section outlines one T cell receptor beta chain sequence together with its context. This specimen comes from a study of CD8+CD57+ T cells in acquired aplastic anemia. TCR beta VDJ and CDR3 profiling used genomic DNA as template. TCRdb reanalysed the reads using MiXCR and keeps one entry per CDR3 protein. The sample comprises about 200,000 distinct CDR3 sequences, around three fifths of which are singletons, and roughly 53% rests with the top ten. Trimming cost V 0 bases and J 6 bases, with 17 bases left between them. The CDR3 is 16 amino acids. The germline CDR1 and CDR2 sequences are ENHRY and SYGVKD. Individuals selected for sequencing had exhibited CD8+CD57+ cell expansion on flow cytometry.

The chain joins TRBV10-3 to TRBJ1-1; D uncertain. Input material: sorted CD4+, CD8+, or CD8+CD57+ T cells (not recorded which) from PBMCs. The receptor was isolated from a human donor with aplastic anemia. As DNA, the CDR3 is TGTGCCATCAGTGAGTCGGGATTTAGACACTCATCTGAAGCTTTCTTT. It translates to CAISESGFRHSSEAFF.